These 4 T cell receptor beta chains were sequenced from one sample in a study of blood T cell repertoires in COVID-19. Sequencing used immunoSEQ multiplex PCR; TCRdb keeps in-frame clones, though not all of them. The profile covers about 50,000 clones, with 85% to 90% appearing a single time and almost 6% taken by the ten largest. Sequenced: peripheral blood. The receptor set was obtained from a woman aged 60-75 years with acute or convalescent COVID-19.

This clone has only one observation. This chain uses TRBV19 with TRBJ2-1; 7 nucleotides agree with TRBD2. V trimming: 3 bases; J trimming: 2 bases; junction bases outside the gene matches: 10. Germline CDR1 is LNHDA and CDR2 is SQIVND (reference sequence). CDR3 size: 17 residues. DNA for the CDR3: TGTGCCAGTAGTATGATATGGCTAGCGGACCCCTACAATGAGCAGTTCTTC. Translated: CASSMIWLADPYNEQFF.

The chain links TRBV19 to TRBJ2-5; 8 nucleotides match TRBD1. The germline V gene has CDR1 LNHDA and CDR2 SQIVND (reference sequence). The CDR3 length is 14 residues. The junction had 3 bases not matched to a gene; V was cut back by 5 bases and J by 1 base. In nucleotides, the CDR3 is TGTGCCAGTAGTGTGACAGGGGTCCAAGAGACCCAGTACTTC. This codes for CASSVTGVQETQYF.

This clone was seen a single time. The rearrangement uses TRBV7-6 and TRBJ2-5; 10 nucleotides match TRBD2. CDR3 length: 14 amino acids. In germline, CDR1 is SGHVS, CDR2 FNYEAQ. The V and J ends lost 4 bases and 5 bases, in that order; junction bases with no gene match: 4. For the CDR3, the DNA is TGTGCCAGCAGCTCCATAGCGGGAGGTGAGACCCAGTACTTC. This encodes CASSSIAGGETQYF.

V usage is TRBV5-1 and J usage is TRBJ2-1; 8 bases match TRBD2. Germline V CDR1 and CDR2: SGHRS, YFSETQ. V lost 6 bases, J lost 7 bases, and 3 bases stayed unmatched. The CDR3 sequence is 12 residues long. CDR3 nucleotides: TGCGCCAGCAACGGCGGGGGGAATGAGCAGTTCTTC. Encoded protein: CASNGGGNEQFF.